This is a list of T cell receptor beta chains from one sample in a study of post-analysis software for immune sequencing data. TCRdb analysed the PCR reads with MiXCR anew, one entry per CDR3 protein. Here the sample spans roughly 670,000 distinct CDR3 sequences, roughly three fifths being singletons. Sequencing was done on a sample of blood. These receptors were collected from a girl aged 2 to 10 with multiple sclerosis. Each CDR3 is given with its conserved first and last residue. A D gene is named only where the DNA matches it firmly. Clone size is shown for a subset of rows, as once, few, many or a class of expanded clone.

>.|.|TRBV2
CASNRQVQETQYF
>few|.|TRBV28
CASSYQGNPSYEQYF
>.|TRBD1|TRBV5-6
CASSWTGGEQFF
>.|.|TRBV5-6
CASSLEVRGEDTQYF
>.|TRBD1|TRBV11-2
CASSSKDRAPYEQFF
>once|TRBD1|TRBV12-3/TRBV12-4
CASSHDRGGTEAFF
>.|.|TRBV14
CASSPLGGNEAFF
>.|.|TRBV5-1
CASSSQVSYTDTQYF
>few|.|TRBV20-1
CSAERGTGQGYTF
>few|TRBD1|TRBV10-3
CAISEIAGGANYGYTF
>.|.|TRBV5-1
CASSLGGTYYNEQFF